This T cell receptor (beta chain) was retrieved from a study of identical twins. Study-level results: Researchers reported excess low generation probability among twin-shared out-of-frame alpha sequences.

A universal primer binding site was introduced by template switching. The final cDNA contained unique molecular identifiers. TCRdb itself ran the 5' RACE reads through MiXCR, one entry per CDR3 protein. Altogether about 520,000 distinct CDR3 sequences are present, 22% being singletons, with the ten largest covering about 0.91%. The CDR3 is 15 residues long. Germline loops: CDR1 MGHDK, CDR2 SYGVNS. Deletions cut 4 bases from V and 4 bases from J, with 13 bases between. This clonotype has a handful of counts. The antigen is not known. These data also formed part of another study, on T cells expressing NK-cell markers. Turning to that study: Dominant NKG2C+ clonotype frequencies of 1.0-7.0% of CD8+ T cells were measured in more than five donors.

This rearrangement joins TRBV25-1 to TRBJ1-4, with a tentative D call TRBD1 (5 bases). This receptor was taken from a woman aged 18-29 years in good health. Source material: CD4+ T cells sorted from blood. The CDR3 DNA follows: TGTGCCAGCAGTGGCGGGGGACTGAGTAATGAAAAACTGTTTTTT. Translating it yields CASSGGGLSNEKLFF.